This is a list of T cell receptor beta chains from one sample in a study of T cell repertoires in cytomegalovirus infection. TCRdb reprocessed the reads with MiXCR, giving one entry per CDR3 protein. The table has 200,000 or so distinct CDR3 sequences, 15% to 20% seen once. Sequenced sample: PBMCs. The receptors originated from a human donor in good health (CMV status not recorded). Some clones in this sample may be carry-over from other donors' samples. The conserved cysteine and the conserved F or W are not part of the CDR3 here.

J | V | CDR3
TRBJ2-1 | TRBV6-2/TRBV6-3 | ASRSYGEQF
TRBJ2-7 | TRBV6-1 | ASSEGGPSYEQY
TRBJ1-5 | TRBV7-2 | ASSPQGAGQPQH
TRBJ2-5 | TRBV20-1 | SARQGQETQY
TRBJ1-1 | TRBV7-9 | ASILRGQGGTEAF
TRBJ2-1 | TRBV7-8 | ASSPSGGTYNEQF
TRBJ2-1 | TRBV7-9 | ASSLQGEYNEQF
TRBJ1-1 | TRBV6-1 | ASSDRAAMNTEAF
TRBJ1-2 | TRBV5-6 | ASSSRDEYT
TRBJ2-7 | TRBV12-3/TRBV12-4 | ASSSTSGDSYEQY
TRBJ2-7 | TRBV11-3 | ASSLGRVTREQY
TRBJ2-4 | TRBV7-6 | ASSTSTYAGENIQY
TRBJ2-3 | TRBV7-8 | ASSGRQGLTSTDTQY
TRBJ2-7 | TRBV20-1 | SAWTSGAPYEQY
TRBJ2-1 | TRBV7-2 | ASRGGIVFNEQF
TRBJ1-4 | TRBV7-7 | ASSLGVGRGEKLF
TRBJ2-1 | TRBV7-8 | ASSLGTGAGEQF
TRBJ1-6 | TRBV12-3/TRBV12-4 | ASSLWGGGSPLH
TRBJ2-4 | TRBV11-2 | ASSRWARTGADIQY
TRBJ1-1 | TRBV5-1 | ASKRERDTEAF
TRBJ2-7 | TRBV12-3/TRBV12-4 | ASRSSVGEQY
TRBJ2-1 | TRBV11-3 | ASSPGQGGEQF
TRBJ2-7 | TRBV6-6 | ASKLEELYEQY
TRBJ2-2 | TRBV13 | ASSRGPLNTGDLF
TRBJ2-7 | TRBV19 | ASSISGTNYEQY
TRBJ2-5 | TRBV5-1 | ASSLWTGAPLETQY
TRBJ1-6 | TRBV4-1 | ASSPRQGIGSPLH
TRBJ1-6 | TRBV14 | ASSQGPDRAISPLH
TRBJ2-3 | TRBV7-8 | ASTLDRKDTDTQY
TRBJ1-6 | TRBV5-6 | ASSYPGTANSPLH
TRBJ2-7 | TRBV7-9 | ASSLDRTSYEQY
TRBJ2-5 | TRBV20-1 | SAQKASDAETQY
TRBJ2-1 | TRBV5-1 | ASSFAIGNNEQF
TRBJ2-1 | TRBV27 | ASELAGFQF
TRBJ2-7 | TRBV4-3 | ASSQEAGLAVPNSYEQY
TRBJ1-1 | TRBV4-1 | ASSQNPVNEAF
TRBJ2-3 | TRBV7-4 | ASSLRVDTQY
TRBJ2-1 | TRBV20-1 | SAALIYNEQF
TRBJ1-3 | TRBV13 | ASSPRQFSGNTIY
TRBJ1-1 | TRBV29-1 | SAAERGALTEAF
TRBJ1-2 | TRBV24-1 | ATSDSGLSYGYT
TRBJ2-1 | TRBV7-3 | ASSLMGGQTEPF
TRBJ1-1 | TRBV30 | AWSVWGETTEAF
TRBJ1-6 | TRBV12-3/TRBV12-4 | ASSEQSSYNSPLH
TRBJ1-4 | TRBV20-1 | SARAQTGELF
TRBJ1-1 | TRBV20-1 | SASTGTSRPEAF